Considering frequency, the clone carrying this T cell receptor beta chain is medium-sized. Its specificity is unknown. The data were obtained in a study of T cell clusters in autoimmune cytopenias. Findings of the study overall: TRB repertoire shifts in secondary cytopenia and chronic lymphocytic leukemia mostly reflected lymphoma, not autoimmunity. Exclusive TRB clusters were almost three-fold more numerous in healthy donors than in active autoimmune hepatitis.

TRB rearrangements were amplified by touch-down multiplex PCR with mixed TRB-A/B primers. TCRdb reanalyzed the multiplex PCR reads and collapses them to one entry per CDR3 protein, without DNA. Recorded for this sample: thousands of distinct CDR3 sequences. Each sample's input was 250 ng genomic DNA, 35,000 to 40,000 genome equivalents. This TCR was sampled from a human donor with an autoimmune cytopenia or autoimmune hepatitis (not recorded which). The specimen was peripheral blood.

CDR3 in amino acids: CASSIGLRGNEQFF. This chain links TRBV19 with TRBJ2-1; the TCRdb D gene call, TRBD2, has no DNA to confirm it. The CDR3 is 14 amino acids. The germline CDR1 and CDR2 sequences are LNHDA and SQIVND (reference sequence).